This entry lists 2 T cell receptor beta chains sequenced from one sample in a study of shared T cell receptors in the human thymus. Sequencing used immunoSEQ multiplex PCR; TCRdb keeps in-frame clones, though not all of them. The sample lists some 640,000 clones, 70% to 90% seen once, with 0.0094% in the top ten. These same records also appear under a second study, on human thymus T cells.

Sequenced input: thymocytes. Source of these receptors: a boy less than two years old with a congenital heart defect.

The chain recombines TRBV7-9 with TRBJ1-4, with a tentative D call TRBD1 (5 bases). The germline gives CDR1 SEHNR, CDR2 FQNEAQ (reference sequence). V gave up 5 bases and J gave up 3 bases, with 10 bases separating them. The CDR3 length is 14 residues. The CDR3 nucleotides are TGTGCCAGCAGCCCGATACAGGCTAATGAAAAACTGTTTTTT. Amino acid sequence: CASSPIQANEKLFF.

The V and J genes are TRBV9 and TRBJ2-4, with TRBD2 as a possible D gene (5 bases). With 4 bases removed from V and 3 bases from J, the gap between germline ends came to 14 bases. This CDR3 has 15 residues. Germline V gene lookup returns CDR1 SGDLS and CDR2 YYNGEE. The CDR3 spells CASSPLALSKNIQYF. In DNA, the CDR3 is TGTGCCAGCAGCCCCCTAGCCCTAAGCAAAAACATTCAGTACTTC.